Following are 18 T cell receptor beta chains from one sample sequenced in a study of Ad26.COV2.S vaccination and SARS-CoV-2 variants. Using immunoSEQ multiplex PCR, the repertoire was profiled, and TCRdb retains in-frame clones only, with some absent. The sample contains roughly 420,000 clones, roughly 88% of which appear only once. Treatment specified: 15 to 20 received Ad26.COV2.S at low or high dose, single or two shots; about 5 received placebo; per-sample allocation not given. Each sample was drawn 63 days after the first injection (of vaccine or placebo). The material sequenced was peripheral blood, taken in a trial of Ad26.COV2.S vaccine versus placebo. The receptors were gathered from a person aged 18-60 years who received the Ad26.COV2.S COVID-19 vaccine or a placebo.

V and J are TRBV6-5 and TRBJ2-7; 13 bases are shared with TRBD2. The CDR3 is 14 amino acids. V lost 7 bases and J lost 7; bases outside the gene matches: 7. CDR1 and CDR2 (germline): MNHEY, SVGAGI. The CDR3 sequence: CASNDGGLAGEQYF. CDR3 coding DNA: TGTGCCAGCAACGACGGGGGACTAGCGGGGGAGCAGTACTTC.

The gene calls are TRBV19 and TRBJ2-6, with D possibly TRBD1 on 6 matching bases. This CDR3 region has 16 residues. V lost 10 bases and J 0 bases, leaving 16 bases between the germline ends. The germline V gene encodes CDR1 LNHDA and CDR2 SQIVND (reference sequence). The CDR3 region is CATSPGHRSGANVLTF. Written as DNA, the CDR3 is TGTGCCACTAGCCCGGGACACCGCTCTGGGGCCAACGTCCTGACTTTC.

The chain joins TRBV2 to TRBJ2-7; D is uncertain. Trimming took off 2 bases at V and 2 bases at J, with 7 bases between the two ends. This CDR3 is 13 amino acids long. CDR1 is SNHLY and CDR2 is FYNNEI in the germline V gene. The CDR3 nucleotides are TGTGCCAGCAGTGAACTGGCCGCCTACGAGCAGTACTTC. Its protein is CASSELAAYEQYF.

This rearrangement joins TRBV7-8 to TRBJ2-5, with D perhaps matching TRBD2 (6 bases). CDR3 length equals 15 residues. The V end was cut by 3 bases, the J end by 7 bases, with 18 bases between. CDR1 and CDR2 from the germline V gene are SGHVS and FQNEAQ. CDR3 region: CASSFRRGSLRTQYF. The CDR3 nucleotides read TGTGCCAGCAGCTTTCGGAGGGGCTCCCTCCGGACCCAGTACTTC.

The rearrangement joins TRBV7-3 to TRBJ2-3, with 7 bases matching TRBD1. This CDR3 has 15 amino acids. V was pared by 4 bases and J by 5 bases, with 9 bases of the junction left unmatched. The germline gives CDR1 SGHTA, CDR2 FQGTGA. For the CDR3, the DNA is TGTGCCAGCAGCTCCGATGACAGGGTTGTAGATACGCAGTATTTT. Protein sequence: CASSSDDRVVDTQYF.

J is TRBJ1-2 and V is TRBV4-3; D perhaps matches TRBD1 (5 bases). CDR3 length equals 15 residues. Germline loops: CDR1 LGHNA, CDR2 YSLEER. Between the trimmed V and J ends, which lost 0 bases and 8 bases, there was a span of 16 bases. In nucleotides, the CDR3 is TGCGCCAGCAGCCAAGATTGGAGGGGAGGAGAGGGCTACACCTTC. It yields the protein CASSQDWRGGEGYTF.

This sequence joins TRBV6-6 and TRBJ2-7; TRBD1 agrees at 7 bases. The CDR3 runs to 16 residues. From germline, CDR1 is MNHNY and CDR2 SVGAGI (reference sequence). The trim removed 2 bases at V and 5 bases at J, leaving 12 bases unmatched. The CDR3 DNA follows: TGTGCCAGCAGTTACCCACAACAGGGGTTGTTCGACGAGCAGTACTTC. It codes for CASSYPQQGLFDEQYF.

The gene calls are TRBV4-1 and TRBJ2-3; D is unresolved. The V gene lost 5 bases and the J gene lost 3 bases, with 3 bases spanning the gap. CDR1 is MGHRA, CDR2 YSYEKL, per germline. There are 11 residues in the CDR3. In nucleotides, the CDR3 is TGCGCCAGCAGCATAACAGATACGCAGTATTTT. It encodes CASSITDTQYF.

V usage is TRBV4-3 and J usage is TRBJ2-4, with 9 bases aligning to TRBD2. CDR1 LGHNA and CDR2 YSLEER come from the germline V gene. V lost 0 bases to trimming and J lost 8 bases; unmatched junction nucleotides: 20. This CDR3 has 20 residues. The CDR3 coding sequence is TGCGCCAGCAGCCAAGATAGCGGGGGATCGTCGAGACTTGTCAGAGACATTCAGTACTTC. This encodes CASSQDSGGSSRLVRDIQYF.

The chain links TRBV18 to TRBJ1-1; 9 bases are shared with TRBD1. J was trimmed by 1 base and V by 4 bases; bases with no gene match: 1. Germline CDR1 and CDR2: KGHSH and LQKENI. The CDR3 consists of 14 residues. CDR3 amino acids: CASSRTGENTEAFF. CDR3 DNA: TGTGCCAGCTCACGGACAGGGGAGAACACTGAAGCTTTCTTT.

The CDR3 nucleotides are TGTGCCATCAGTGAGTCGGGATGGGGGCCGCCTGGTCAGGAGACCCAGTACTTC. This gives the protein CAISESGWGPPGQETQYF. The V and J genes are TRBV10-3 and TRBJ2-5; tentative D call: TRBD1 (6 bases). Trimming removed 0 bases from V and 5 bases from J, with 22 bases in between. CDR3 length: 18 residues. Germline loops: CDR1 ENHRY, CDR2 SYGVKD.

CDR3 loop: CASSQSGMQETQYF. The CDR3 coding sequence is TGTGCCAGCAGCCAAAGTGGGATGCAAGAGACCCAGTACTTC. The rearrangement joins TRBV14 to TRBJ2-5, with no clear D. The germline V and J ends were trimmed by 2 bases and 2 bases, with 9 bases remaining between them. Germline-derived CDR1 and CDR2 are SGHDN and FVKESK. The CDR3 sequence is 14 residues long.

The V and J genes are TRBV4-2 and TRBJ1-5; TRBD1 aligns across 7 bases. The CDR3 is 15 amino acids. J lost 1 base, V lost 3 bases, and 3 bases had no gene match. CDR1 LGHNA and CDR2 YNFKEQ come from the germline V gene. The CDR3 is CASSQTTGSNQPQHF. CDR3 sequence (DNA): TGTGCCAGCAGCCAGACGACAGGGAGCAATCAGCCCCAGCATTTT.

For the CDR3, the DNA is TGTGCCAGCTCACCCCCGGGACAGCTTTTTATCGGGCAGTACTTC. It specifies CASSPPGQLFIGQYF. The chain links TRBV18 to TRBJ2-7; 7 positions match TRBD1. With V trimmed by 3 bases and J by 9 bases, 14 bases remained unmatched. The CDR3 is 15 residues long. Germline-derived CDR1 and CDR2 are KGHSH and LQKENI.

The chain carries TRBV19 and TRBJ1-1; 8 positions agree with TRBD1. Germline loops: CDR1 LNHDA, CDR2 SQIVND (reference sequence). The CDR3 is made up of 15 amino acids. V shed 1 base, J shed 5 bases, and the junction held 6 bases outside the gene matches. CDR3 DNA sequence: TGTGCCAGTAGTATAGCAGGGGGCAGCGGTACTGAAGCTTTCTTT. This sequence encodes CASSIAGGSGTEAFF.

The CDR3 bases are TGCGCCAGCAGCTCCGGGAGGTGGGGACCGGATGGCTACACCTTC. Its translation is CASSSGRWGPDGYTF. The chain is built from TRBV5-1 and TRBJ1-2, with D possibly being TRBD1 (5 bases). The CDR3 runs to 15 residues. Germline values: CDR1 SGHRS, CDR2 YFSETQ. Trimming removed 3 bases at V and 6 bases at J, with 18 bases between. The full variable domain, with the rest looked up from reference TRBV5-1 and TRBJ1-2, is KAGVTQTPRYLIKTRGQQVTLSCSPISGHRSVSWYQQTPGQGLQFLFEYFSETQRNKGNFPGRFSGRQFSNSRSEMNVSTLELGDSALYLCASSSGRWGPDGYTFGSGTRLTVV.

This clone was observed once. CDR3 bases: TGCGCCAGCAGCCAAGAACTTACCACAGATACGCAGTATTTT. It specifies CASSQELTTDTQYF. The chain recombines TRBV4-1 with TRBJ2-3; the D is unclear. Trimming removed 0 bases at V and 2 bases at J, with 6 bases between. Germline lookup yields CDR1 MGHRA and CDR2 YSYEKL. CDR3 length: 14 residues.

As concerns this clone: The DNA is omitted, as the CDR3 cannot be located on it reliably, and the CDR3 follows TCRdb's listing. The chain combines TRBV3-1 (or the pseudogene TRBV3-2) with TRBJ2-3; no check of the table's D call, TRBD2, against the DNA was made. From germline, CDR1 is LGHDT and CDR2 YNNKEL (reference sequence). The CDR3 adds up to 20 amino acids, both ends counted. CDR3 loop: CASSQDRDPRGDRYAVFWYF.